This TCR beta chain appears in the sequencing data of a study of spatial heterogeneity in lung cancer. Overall study findings and caveats: Counts that tracked tumor mutation counts were those of expanded intratumoral alpha and beta TCRs.

TCRdb called the 5' RACE reads again in MiXCR, with one record for every CDR3 protein. This sample has around 500 distinct CDR3 sequences, with 35% to 40% found just once. Time point meaning: sample taken at primary tumor resection. This clonotype was counted only a few times. Its target is unknown. Looked up from germline, CDR1 is SGHTA and CDR2 is FQGTGA. J lost 7 bases, V lost 5 bases, and 2 bases had no gene match. This CDR3 is 13 amino acids long. The chain links TRBV7-3 to TRBJ1-6; 7 positions match TRBD1. The clonotype originates from a male donor with early-stage non-small cell lung cancer. The specimen comprised lung tumor tissue, sampled at surgery. The CDR3 DNA sequence: TGTGCCAGCAGCCCAGGGGGGAATTCACCCCTCCACTTT. It specifies CASSPGGNSPLHF.